This T cell receptor (beta chain) was identified during a study of blood T cell repertoires in COVID-19 (dated by TCRdb to the early 2020s). Turning to the overall study: Samples from collaborators originated in the United States, Italy and Spain and spanned both the acute and convalescent phases of COVID-19. Sample metadata almost always included a de-identified subject ID, COVID-19 status, age in years and sex. The prospective study material was composed of cDNA or gDNA derived from T cells, B-cell-depleted T cells, or PBMCs. Subjects who had been exposed to COVID-19, were actively infected with it, or had recovered from it provided the deeply sampled blood TCRbeta repertoires that made up the dataset. The repertoires were released in a freely available public database intended as a resource for research on the immune response to SARS-CoV-2. Samples came from the ongoing ImmuneRACE study (first 160 participants) plus 1,254 subjects from 6 global collaborators. Where available, HLA class I and class II types were taken from metadata supplied by the sample provider and were not determined by assay-based typing.

The cysteine opens and the phenylalanine closes a CDR3 of 13 amino acids. Of all the DNA, just the CDR3 is kept, 39 bases in frame from base 1. Based on the germline V gene, the CDR1 and CDR2 sequences are KGHSH and LQKENI. A distance of 6 bases separates the germline ends of V and J, which lose 5 bases and 0 bases respectively. Whole blood was collected in K2EDTA tubes by collaborating institutions according to the institutions' own protocols. Collaborator samples were shipped for TCRbeta analysis as frozen whole blood, isolated PBMCs, or DNA extracted from either sample type. Turning to this clone: Its cognate antigen has yet to be identified. The record has no base qualities; no much larger clone is one base away.

Study-wide conclusions, independent of this receptor: The quantity of clinical and demographic metadata differed by source and by participant and was supplied without curation.

The immunoSEQ Assay, a bias-controlled multiplex PCR, was used to amplify TCRbeta CDR3 regions from genomic DNA. The source study handled its data this way. Nucleated cell counts per sample were estimated from amplification of reference gene primers within the assay. To quantify the absolute abundance of each unique TCRbeta CDR3 rearrangement, sequence reads were collapsed and filtered. Productive Simpson clonality was computed per sample as the square root of Simpson's diversity index over productive rearrangements. TCRdb obtained this table from immuneACCESS and retained in-frame rearrangements with V and J assigned. These tables miss some clones; where compared with another copy, unresolved V genes account for less than half of the shortfall, and the remainder is unexplained. V, J and clone size are taken as reported in that table, and D and trimming were inferred from the DNA itself. This sample gives about 190,000 clones in total; roughly nine tenths of them show up just once. The ten largest clones add up to about 1% of the sample.

The specimen sequenced was peripheral blood. The receptor chain draws on TRBV18 and TRBJ2-3, with the D gene not clear enough to name. The source is a young man with acute or convalescent COVID-19. Here is the DNA: TGTGCCAGCTCATCGACTAGCACAGATACGCAGTATTTT. This translates into CASSSTSTDTQYF.